This T cell receptor beta chain is drawn from a study of T cell repertoires in cytomegalovirus infection. Across the whole study: In public TCR beta signatures, there were indications of both CMV infection and matching HLA type.

V lost 7 bases, J lost 7 bases, and 11 bases stayed unmatched. The CDR3 spans 14 residues. On this clonotype: Its antigen is undetermined.

General study results and limits: Ex vivo responses were dominated by HLA-C-restricted CMV-specific TCR beta clonotypes.

TCRdb independently ran MiXCR on the reads; one entry per CDR3 protein. The sample carries about 500,000 distinct CDR3 sequences, around 35% recorded once. The V gene is TRBV12-3 or TRBV12-4, the J gene TRBJ1-2; 8 bases fit TRBD1. The clonotype originates from a human donor in good health (CMV status not recorded). Some clones in this sample may be carry-over from other donors' samples. Sequenced here: cultured PBMCs, sampled from culture after CMV antigen stimulation. CDR3 in DNA: TGTGCCAGCACCGCCGCCAGGGGGCCTGGTGGCTACACCTTC. Translated: CASTAARGPGGYTF.